A selection of T cell receptor beta chains follows, all from one sample in a study of blood T cell repertoires in COVID-19. Sequencing used immunoSEQ multiplex PCR; TCRdb keeps in-frame clones, though not all of them. This table holds just under 90,000 clones, about 88% found once. Sequencing was performed on peripheral blood. The receptor set was obtained from a woman of 80 years or more with acute or convalescent COVID-19. Both conserved end residues are part of each CDR3. Each record gives: CDR3 protein, CDR3 DNA, clone size, D gene, CDR3 length, V gene, J gene. A D gene is named only where the DNA matches it firmly. Some rows have no size entry. The others give once, few or many, or a class for an expanded clone.

CDR3: CASRTDEDSPLHF
DNA: TGTGCCAGTAGGACAGACGAGGATTCACCCCTCCACTTT
size: -
D: -
length: 13
V: TRBV19
J: TRBJ1-6

CDR3: CASSLMGTGWGSPLHF
DNA: TGTGCCAGCAGTTTAATGGGGACAGGGTGGGGGTCACCCCTCCACTTT
size: -
D: TRBD1
length: 16
V: TRBV28
J: TRBJ1-6

CDR3: CAGTGAYEQYF
DNA: TGTGCCGGTACAGGGGCCTACGAGCAGTACTTC
size: -
D: TRBD1
length: 11
V: TRBV30
J: TRBJ2-7

CDR3: CASSLDSGQPQHF
DNA: TGTGCCAGCAGCCTCGACTCCGGTCAGCCCCAGCATTTT
size: -
D: -
length: 13
V: TRBV12-3/TRBV12-4
J: TRBJ1-5

CDR3: CASSFRGLNTEAFF
DNA: TGTGCCAGCAGTTTCCGGGGATTGAACACTGAAGCTTTCTTT
size: once
D: -
length: 14
V: TRBV6-2/TRBV6-3
J: TRBJ1-1

CDR3: CASRKRDRGGNTEAFF
DNA: TGTGCCAGCAGGAAACGGGACAGGGGGGGGAACACTGAAGCTTTCTTT
size: -
D: TRBD1
length: 16
V: TRBV28
J: TRBJ1-1

CDR3: CASSPTGNQPQHF
DNA: TGTGCCAGTAGTCCGACAGGGAATCAGCCCCAGCATTTT
size: -
D: TRBD1
length: 13
V: TRBV19
J: TRBJ1-5

CDR3: CASSLGTGRETQYF
DNA: TGTGCCAGCAGCTTAGGGACAGGGCGGGAGACCCAGTACTTC
size: -
D: TRBD1
length: 14
V: TRBV7-2
J: TRBJ2-5

CDR3: CATSPDEDYGYTF
DNA: TGTGCCACCAGCCCCGATGAGGACTATGGCTACACCTTC
size: -
D: -
length: 13
V: TRBV24-1
J: TRBJ1-2

CDR3: CASSLTAGVETGELFF
DNA: TGTGCCAGCAGCTTGACAGCGGGAGTCGAAACCGGGGAGCTGTTTTTT
size: -
D: TRBD2
length: 16
V: TRBV7-9
J: TRBJ2-2

CDR3: CASSLDVGRAKSTDTQYF
DNA: TGTGCCAGCAGCTTAGACGTCGGGAGGGCAAAAAGCACAGATACGCAGTATTTT
size: -
D: TRBD2
length: 18
V: TRBV11-3
J: TRBJ2-3

CDR3: CASSYLQGARDTQYF
DNA: TGTGCCAGCAGTTACTTACAGGGGGCGCGAGATACGCAGTATTTT
size: -
D: TRBD1
length: 15
V: TRBV6-5
J: TRBJ2-3

CDR3: CASSPPAGFNEKLFF
DNA: TGTGCCAGCTCACCACCAGCAGGGTTTAATGAAAAACTGTTTTTT
size: -
D: -
length: 15
V: TRBV18
J: TRBJ1-4

CDR3: CASSVTGTGHTEAFF
DNA: TGTGCCAGCAGCGTGACCGGGACAGGGCACACTGAAGCTTTCTTT
size: -
D: TRBD1
length: 15
V: TRBV7-9
J: TRBJ1-1

CDR3: CASSLGVNTEAFF
DNA: TGTGCCAGCAGCTTAGGAGTGAACACTGAAGCTTTCTTT
size: -
D: -
length: 13
V: TRBV11-2
J: TRBJ1-1

CDR3: CASSGFRGLDTEAFF
DNA: TGTGCCAGCAGTGGATTCAGGGGTTTAGACACTGAAGCTTTCTTT
size: -
D: -
length: 15
V: TRBV6-4
J: TRBJ1-1

CDR3: CASSPRPAGGPVDTQYF
DNA: TGTGCCAGCAGCCCCCGACCAGCGGGGGGGCCGGTAGATACGCAGTATTTT
size: -
D: TRBD2
length: 17
V: TRBV7-2
J: TRBJ2-3

CDR3: CASSLLAGAETQYF
DNA: TGTGCCAGCAGTTTACTAGCGGGGGCGGAGACCCAGTACTTC
size: -
D: TRBD2
length: 14
V: TRBV6-5
J: TRBJ2-5

CDR3: CASSPSSYEQYF
DNA: TGTGCCAGCAGCCCTAGCTCCTACGAGCAGTACTTC
size: few
D: -
length: 12
V: TRBV7-2
J: TRBJ2-7

CDR3: CASSLSLFRRTNTGELFF
DNA: TGTGCCAGCAGCTTAAGTCTATTTAGGAGAACGAACACCGGGGAGCTGTTTTTT
size: -
D: -
length: 18
V: TRBV7-2
J: TRBJ2-2

CDR3: CASSPDRGTQYF
DNA: TGTGCCAGCAGTCCCGACAGGGGGACCCAGTACTTC
size: -
D: TRBD1
length: 12
V: TRBV12-3/TRBV12-4
J: TRBJ2-5

CDR3: CASSLGEVRNTQYF
DNA: TGCGCCAGCAGCTTGGGGGAGGTCAGGAATACGCAGTATTTT
size: -
D: -
length: 14
V: TRBV5-1
J: TRBJ2-3